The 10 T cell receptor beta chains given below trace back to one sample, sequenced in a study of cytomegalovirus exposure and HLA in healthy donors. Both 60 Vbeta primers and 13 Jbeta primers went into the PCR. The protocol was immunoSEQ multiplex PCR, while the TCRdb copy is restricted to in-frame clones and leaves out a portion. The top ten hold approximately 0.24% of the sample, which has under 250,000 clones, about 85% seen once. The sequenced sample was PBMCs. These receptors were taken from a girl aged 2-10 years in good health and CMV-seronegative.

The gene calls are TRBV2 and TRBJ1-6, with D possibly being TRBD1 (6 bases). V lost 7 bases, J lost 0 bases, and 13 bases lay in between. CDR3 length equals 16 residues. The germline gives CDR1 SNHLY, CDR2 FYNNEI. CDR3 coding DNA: TGTGCCAGCACGGAGACAGGTGCCTCCTATAATTCACCCCTCCACTTT. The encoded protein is CASTETGASYNSPLHF.

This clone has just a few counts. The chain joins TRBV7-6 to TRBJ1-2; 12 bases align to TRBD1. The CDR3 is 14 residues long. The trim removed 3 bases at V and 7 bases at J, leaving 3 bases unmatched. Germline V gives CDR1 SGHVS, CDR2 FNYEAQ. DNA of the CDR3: TGTGCCAGCAGCTTGGGACAGGGGGCACGTGGCTACACCTTC. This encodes CASSLGQGARGYTF.

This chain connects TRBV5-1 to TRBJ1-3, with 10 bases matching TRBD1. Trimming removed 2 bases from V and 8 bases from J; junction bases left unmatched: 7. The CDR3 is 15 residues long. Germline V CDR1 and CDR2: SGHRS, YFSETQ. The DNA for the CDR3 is TGCGCCAGCAGCTTTTCCGGGACAGGGGAAGACACCATATATTTT. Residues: CASSFSGTGEDTIYF.

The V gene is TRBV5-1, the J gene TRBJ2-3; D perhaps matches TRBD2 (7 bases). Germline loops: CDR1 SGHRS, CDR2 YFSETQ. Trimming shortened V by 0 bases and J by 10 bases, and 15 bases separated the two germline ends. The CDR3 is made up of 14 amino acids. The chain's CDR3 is CASSLGGGAVPQYF. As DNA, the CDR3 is TGCGCCAGCAGCTTGGGAGGGGGGGCGGTCCCGCAGTATTTT.

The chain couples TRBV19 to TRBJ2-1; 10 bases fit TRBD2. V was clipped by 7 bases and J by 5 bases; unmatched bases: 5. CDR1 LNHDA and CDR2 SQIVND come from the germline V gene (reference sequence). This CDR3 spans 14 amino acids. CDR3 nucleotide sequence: TGTGCCAGTAAAGTTCTAGCGGGAGACAATGAGCAGTTCTTC. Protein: CASKVLAGDNEQFF. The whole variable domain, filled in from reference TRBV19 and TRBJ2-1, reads DGGITQSPKYLFRKEGQNVTLSCEQNLNHDAMYWYRQDPGQGLRLIYYSQIVNDFQKGDIAEGYSVSREKKESFPLTVTSAQKNPTAFYLCASKVLAGDNEQFFGPGTRLTVL.

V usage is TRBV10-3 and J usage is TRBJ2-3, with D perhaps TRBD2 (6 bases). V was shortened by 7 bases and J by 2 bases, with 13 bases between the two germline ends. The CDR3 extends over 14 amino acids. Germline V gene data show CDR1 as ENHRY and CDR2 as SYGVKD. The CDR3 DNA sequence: TGTGCCATCATGTCTAGCGTATTCACAGATACGCAGTATTTT. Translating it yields CAIMSSVFTDTQYF.

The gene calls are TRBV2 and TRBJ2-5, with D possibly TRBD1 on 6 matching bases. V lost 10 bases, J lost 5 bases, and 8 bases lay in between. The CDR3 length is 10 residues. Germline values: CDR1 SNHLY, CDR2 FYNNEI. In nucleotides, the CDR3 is TGTGCCACCCAGGGGGAGACCCAGTACTTC. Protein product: CATQGETQYF.

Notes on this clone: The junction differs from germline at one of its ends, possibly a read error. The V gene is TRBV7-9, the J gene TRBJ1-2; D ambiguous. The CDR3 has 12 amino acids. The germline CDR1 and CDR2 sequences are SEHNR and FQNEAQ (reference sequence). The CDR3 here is CSSGEVIYGYTF. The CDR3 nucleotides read TGTTCCAGCGGGGAGGTAATCTATGGCTACACCTTC. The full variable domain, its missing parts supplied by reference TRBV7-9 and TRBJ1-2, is DTGVSQNPRHKITKRGQNVTFRCDPISEHNRLYWYRQTLGQGPEFLTYFQNEAQLEKSRLLSDRFSAERPKGSFSTLEIQRTEQGDSAMYLCSSGEVIYGYTFGSGTRLTVV.

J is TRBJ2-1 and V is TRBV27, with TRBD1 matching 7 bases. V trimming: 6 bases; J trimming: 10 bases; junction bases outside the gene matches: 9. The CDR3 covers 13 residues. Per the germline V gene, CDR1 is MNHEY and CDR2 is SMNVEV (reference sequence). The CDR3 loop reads CASRQTGLSEQFF. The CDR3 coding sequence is TGTGCCAGCAGGCAGACAGGGTTGTCGGAGCAGTTCTTC.

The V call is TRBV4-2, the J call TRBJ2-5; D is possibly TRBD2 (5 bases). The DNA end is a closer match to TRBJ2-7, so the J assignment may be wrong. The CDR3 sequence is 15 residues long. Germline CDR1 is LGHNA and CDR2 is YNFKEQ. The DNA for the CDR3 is TGTGCCAGCAGCCAAGTTTCGGGAAGCACCTACGAGCAGTACTTC. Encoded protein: CASSQVSGSTYEQYF.